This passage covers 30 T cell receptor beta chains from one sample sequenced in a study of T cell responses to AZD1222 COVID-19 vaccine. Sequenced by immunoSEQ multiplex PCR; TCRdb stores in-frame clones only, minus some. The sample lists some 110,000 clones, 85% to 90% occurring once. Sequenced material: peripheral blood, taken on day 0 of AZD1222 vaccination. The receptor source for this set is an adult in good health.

CDR3 sequence reads: CASSPRMWGAGNTIYF. CDR3 DNA sequence: TGTGCCAGCAGCCCCCGCATGTGGGGAGCTGGAAACACCATATATTTT. The V call is TRBV7-2, the J call TRBJ1-3; no definite D call. The CDR3 contains 16 residues. Trimming removed 5 bases from V and 2 bases from J, with 16 bases in between. Germline V gene data show CDR1 as SGHTA and CDR2 as FQGNSA.

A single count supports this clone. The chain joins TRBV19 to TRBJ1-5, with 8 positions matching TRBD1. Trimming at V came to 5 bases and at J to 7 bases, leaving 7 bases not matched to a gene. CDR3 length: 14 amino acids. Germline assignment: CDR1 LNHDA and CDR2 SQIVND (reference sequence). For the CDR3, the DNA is TGTGCCAGTAGTTACGACAGGGGAATACAGCCCCAGCATTTT. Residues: CASSYDRGIQPQHF.

The CDR3 region is CASPTSGTDTQYF. In nucleotides, the CDR3 is TGTGCCTCCCCGACTAGCGGCACAGATACGCAGTATTTT. V usage is TRBV30 and J usage is TRBJ2-3; TRBD2 matches at 8 bases. V dropped 7 bases and J dropped 1; count of bases not matched to a gene: 4. Germline CDR1 is GTSNPN and CDR2 is SVGIG (reference sequence). CDR3 length equals 13 residues.

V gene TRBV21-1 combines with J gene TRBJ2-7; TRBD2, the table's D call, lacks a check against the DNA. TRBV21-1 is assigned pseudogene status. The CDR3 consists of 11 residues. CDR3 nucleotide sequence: TGTGCCAGCAGCAACATCGGGTCGCAGTACTTC. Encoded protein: CASSNIGSQYF.

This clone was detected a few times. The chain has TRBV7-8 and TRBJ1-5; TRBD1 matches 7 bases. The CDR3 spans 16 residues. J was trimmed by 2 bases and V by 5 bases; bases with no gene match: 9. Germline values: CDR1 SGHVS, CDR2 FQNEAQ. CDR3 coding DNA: TGTGCCAGCAGCCGCAAATGGGACAGCCGCAATCAGCCCCAGCATTTT. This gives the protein CASSRKWDSRNQPQHF.

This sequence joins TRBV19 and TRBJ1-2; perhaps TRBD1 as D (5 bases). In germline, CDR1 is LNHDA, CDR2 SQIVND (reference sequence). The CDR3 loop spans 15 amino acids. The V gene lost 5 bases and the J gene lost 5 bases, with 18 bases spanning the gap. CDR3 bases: TGTGCCAGTAGTGAAGAGGGCAGGGTAGGATATGGCTACACCTTC. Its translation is CASSEEGRVGYGYTF.

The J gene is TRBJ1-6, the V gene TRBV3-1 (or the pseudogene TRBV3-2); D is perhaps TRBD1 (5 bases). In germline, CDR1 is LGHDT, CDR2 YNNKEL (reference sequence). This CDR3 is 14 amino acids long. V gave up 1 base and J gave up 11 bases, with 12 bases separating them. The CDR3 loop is CASSQGGDRAPLHF. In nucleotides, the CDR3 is TGTGCCAGCAGCCAAGGAGGGGACCGCGCACCCCTCCACTTT.

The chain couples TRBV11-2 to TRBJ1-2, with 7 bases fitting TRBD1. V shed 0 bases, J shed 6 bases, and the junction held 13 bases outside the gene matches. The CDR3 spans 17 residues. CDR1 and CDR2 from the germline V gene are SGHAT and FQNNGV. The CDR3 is CASSLDSIQGESDGYTF. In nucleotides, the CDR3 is TGTGCCAGCAGCTTAGATTCCATCCAGGGGGAAAGTGATGGCTACACCTTC.

The CDR3 spells CASSQEAGEGETQYF. CDR3 coding DNA: TGCGCCAGCAGCCAAGAGGCAGGGGAGGGAGAGACCCAGTACTTC. The chain couples TRBV4-3 to TRBJ2-5, with a weak D call TRBD2 (7 bases). The CDR3 totals 15 residues. CDR1 and CDR2 (germline): LGHNA, YSLEER. V shed 0 bases and J shed 4 bases, with 12 bases lying between them.

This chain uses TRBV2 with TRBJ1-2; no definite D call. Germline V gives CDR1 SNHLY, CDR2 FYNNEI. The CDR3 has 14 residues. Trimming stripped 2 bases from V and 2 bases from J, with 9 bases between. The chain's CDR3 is CASSEPIINYGYTF. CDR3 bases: TGTGCCAGCAGTGAACCGATCATAAACTATGGCTACACCTTC.

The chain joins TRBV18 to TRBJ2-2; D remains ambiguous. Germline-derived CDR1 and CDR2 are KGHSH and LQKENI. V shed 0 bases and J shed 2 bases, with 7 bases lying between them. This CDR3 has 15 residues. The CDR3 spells CASSPPGSNTGELFF. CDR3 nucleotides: TGTGCCAGCTCACCACCGGGGTCAAACACCGGGGAGCTGTTTTTT.

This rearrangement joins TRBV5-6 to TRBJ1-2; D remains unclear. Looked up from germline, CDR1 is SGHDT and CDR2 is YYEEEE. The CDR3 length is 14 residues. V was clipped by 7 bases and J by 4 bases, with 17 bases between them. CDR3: CASLKIPGVYGYTF. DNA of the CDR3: TGTGCCAGCCTTAAAATCCCTGGCGTCTATGGCTACACCTTC.

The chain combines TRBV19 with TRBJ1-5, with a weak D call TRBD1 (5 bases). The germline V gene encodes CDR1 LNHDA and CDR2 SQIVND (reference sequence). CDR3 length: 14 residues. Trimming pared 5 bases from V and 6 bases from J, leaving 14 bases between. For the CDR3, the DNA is TGTGCCAGTAGTGGTTGGGGCGGGAGTCAGCCCCAGCATTTT. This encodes CASSGWGGSQPQHF. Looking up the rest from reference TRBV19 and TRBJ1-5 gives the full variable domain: DGGITQSPKYLFRKEGQNVTLSCEQNLNHDAMYWYRQDPGQGLRLIYYSQIVNDFQKGDIAEGYSVSREKKESFPLTVTSAQKNPTAFYLCASSGWGGSQPQHFGDGTRLSIL.

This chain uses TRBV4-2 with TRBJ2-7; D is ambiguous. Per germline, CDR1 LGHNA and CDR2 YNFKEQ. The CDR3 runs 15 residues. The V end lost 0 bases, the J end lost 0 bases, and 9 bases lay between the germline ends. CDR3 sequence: CASSQDFQLSYEQYF. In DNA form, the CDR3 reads TGTGCCAGCAGCCAAGATTTCCAGCTCTCCTACGAGCAGTACTTC.

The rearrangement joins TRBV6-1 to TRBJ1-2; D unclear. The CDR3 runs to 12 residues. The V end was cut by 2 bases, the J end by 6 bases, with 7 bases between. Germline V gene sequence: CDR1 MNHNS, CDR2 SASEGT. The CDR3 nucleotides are TGTGCCAGCAGTGAAATAACAGATGGCTACACCTTC. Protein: CASSEITDGYTF.

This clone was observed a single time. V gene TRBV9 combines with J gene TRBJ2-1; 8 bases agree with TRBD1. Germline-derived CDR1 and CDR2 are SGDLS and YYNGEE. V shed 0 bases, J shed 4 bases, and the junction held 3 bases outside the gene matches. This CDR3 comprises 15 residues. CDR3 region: CASSVGQGTYNEQFF. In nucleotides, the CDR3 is TGTGCCAGCAGCGTAGGACAGGGGACATACAATGAGCAGTTCTTC.

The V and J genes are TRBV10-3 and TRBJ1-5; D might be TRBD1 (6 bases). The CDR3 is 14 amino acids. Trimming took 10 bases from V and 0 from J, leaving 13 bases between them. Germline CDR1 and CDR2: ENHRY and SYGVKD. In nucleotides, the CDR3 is TGTGCCACTATGGACAGCCATAGCAATCAGCCCCAGCATTTT. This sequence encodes CATMDSHSNQPQHF.

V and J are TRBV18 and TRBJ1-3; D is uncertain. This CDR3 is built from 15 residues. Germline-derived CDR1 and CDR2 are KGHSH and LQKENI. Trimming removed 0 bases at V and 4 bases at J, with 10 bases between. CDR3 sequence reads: CASSPPTLTGNTIYF. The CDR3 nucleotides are TGTGCCAGCTCACCACCCACGTTAACCGGAAACACCATATATTTT. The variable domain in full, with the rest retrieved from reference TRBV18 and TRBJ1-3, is NAGVMQNPRHLVRRRGQEARLRCSPMKGHSHVYWYRQLPEEGLKFMVYLQKENIIDESGMPKERFSAEFPKEGPSILRIQQVVRGDSAAYFCASSPPTLTGNTIYFGEGSWLTVV.

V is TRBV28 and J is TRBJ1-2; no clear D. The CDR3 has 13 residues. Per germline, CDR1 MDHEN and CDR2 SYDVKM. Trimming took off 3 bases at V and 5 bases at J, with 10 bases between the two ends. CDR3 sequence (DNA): TGTGCCAGCAGTTTGGCCTCGAAGTATGGCTACACCTTC. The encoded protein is CASSLASKYGYTF.

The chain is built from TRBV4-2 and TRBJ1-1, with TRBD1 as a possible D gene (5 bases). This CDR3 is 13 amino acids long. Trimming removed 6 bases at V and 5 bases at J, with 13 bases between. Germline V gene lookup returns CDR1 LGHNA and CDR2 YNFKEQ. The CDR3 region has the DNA TGTGCCAGCAGTGGGACGATAGAGACTGAAGCTTTCTTT. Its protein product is CASSGTIETEAFF.

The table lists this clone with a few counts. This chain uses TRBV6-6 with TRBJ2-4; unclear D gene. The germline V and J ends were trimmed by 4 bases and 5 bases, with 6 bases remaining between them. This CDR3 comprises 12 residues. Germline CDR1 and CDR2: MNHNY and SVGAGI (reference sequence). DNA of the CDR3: TGTGCCAGCAGTTCATCCGAAAACATTCAGTACTTC. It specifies CASSSSENIQYF.

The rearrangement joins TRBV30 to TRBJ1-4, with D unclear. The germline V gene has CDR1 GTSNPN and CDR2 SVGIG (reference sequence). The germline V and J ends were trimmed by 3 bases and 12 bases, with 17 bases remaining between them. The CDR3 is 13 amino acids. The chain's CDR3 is CAWRGGSMGELFF. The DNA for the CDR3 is TGTGCCTGGAGAGGTGGCAGTATGGGTGAACTGTTTTTT.

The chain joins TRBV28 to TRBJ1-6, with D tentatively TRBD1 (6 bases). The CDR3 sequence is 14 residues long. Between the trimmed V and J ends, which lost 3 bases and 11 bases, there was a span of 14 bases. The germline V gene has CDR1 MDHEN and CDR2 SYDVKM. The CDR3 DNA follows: TGTGCCAGCAGTTTTCGGCAGGGGCAGGCACCCCTCCACTTT. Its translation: CASSFRQGQAPLHF.

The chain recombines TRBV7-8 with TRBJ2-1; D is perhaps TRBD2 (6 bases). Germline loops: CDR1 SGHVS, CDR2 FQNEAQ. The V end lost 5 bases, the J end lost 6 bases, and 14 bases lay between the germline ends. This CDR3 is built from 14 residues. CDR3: CASSHETRSNEQFF. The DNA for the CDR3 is TGTGCCAGCAGCCATGAGACTAGATCCAATGAGCAGTTCTTC.

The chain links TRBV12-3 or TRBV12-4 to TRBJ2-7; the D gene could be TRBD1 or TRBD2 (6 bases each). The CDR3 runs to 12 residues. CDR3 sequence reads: CASGADAHEQYF. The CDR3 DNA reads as TGTGCTTCGGGGGCAGATGCTCACGAGCAGTACTTC.

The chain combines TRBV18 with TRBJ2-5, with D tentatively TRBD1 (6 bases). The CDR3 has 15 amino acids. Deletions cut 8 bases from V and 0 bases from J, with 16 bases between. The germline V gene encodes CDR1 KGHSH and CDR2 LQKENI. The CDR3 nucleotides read TGTGCCAGCACCCGACAGGTCTCGTACCAAGAGACCCAGTACTTC. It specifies CASTRQVSYQETQYF.

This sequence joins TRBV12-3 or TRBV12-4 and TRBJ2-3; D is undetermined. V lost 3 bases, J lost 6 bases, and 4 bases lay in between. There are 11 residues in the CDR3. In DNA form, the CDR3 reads TGTGCCAGCAGTTTTCGCGATACGCAGTATTTT. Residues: CASSFRDTQYF.

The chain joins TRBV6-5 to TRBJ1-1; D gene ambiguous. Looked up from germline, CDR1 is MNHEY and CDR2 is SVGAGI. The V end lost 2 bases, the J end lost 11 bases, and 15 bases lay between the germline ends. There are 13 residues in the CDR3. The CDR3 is CASSYTSDSPAFF. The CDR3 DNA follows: TGTGCCAGCAGTTACACTTCGGACTCCCCGGCTTTCTTT.

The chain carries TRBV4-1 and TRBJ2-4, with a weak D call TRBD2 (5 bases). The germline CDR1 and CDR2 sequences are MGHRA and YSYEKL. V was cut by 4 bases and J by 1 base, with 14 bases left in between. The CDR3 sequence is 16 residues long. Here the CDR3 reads CASSPWAGGAKNIQYF. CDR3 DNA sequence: TGCGCCAGCAGCCCCTGGGCCGGCGGGGCCAAAAACATTCAGTACTTC.

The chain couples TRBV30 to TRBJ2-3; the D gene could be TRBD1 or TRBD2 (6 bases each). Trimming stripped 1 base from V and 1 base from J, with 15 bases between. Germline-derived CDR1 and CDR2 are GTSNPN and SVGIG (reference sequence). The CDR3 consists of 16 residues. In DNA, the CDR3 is TGTGCCTGGAGTGGGGGGTTTGGGGGGCGCACAGATACGCAGTATTTT. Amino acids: CAWSGGFGGRTDTQYF. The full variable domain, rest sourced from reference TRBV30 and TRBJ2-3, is SQTIHQWPATLVQPVGSPLSLECTVEGTSNPNLYWYRQAAGRGLQLLFYSVGIGQISSEVPQNLSASRPQDRQFILSSKKLLLSDSGFYLCAWSGGFGGRTDTQYFGPGTRLTVL.